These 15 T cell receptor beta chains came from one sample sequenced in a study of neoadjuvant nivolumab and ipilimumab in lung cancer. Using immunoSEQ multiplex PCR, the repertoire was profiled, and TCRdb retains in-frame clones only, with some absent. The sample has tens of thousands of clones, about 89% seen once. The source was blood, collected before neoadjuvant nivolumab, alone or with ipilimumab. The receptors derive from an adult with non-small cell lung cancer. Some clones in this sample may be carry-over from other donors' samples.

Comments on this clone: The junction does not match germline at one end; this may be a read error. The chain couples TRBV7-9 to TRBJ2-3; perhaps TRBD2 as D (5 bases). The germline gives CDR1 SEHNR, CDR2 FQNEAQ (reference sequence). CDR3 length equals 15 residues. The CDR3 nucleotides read TGTGCCAGCAGCTCTGGACTCTCCTACACAAATACGCAGTATTTT. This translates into CASSSGLSYTNTQYF.

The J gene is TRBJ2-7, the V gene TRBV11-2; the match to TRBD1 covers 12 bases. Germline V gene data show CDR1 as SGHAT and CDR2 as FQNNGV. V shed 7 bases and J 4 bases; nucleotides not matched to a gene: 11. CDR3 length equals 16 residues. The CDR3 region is CASIEAGTGGIYEQYF. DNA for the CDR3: TGTGCCAGCATAGAAGCTGGGACAGGGGGCATATACGAGCAGTACTTC.

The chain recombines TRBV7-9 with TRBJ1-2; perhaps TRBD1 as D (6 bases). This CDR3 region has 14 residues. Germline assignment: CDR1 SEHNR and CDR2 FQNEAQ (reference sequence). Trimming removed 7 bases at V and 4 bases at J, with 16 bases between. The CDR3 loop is CASTFPGVFYGYTF. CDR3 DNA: TGTGCCAGCACTTTCCCAGGGGTATTCTATGGCTACACCTTC.

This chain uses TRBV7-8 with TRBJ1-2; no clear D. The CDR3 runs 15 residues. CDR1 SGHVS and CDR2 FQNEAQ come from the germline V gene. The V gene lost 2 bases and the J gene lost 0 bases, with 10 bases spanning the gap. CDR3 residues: CASSLYDPTNYGYTF. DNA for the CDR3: TGTGCCAGCAGCTTATATGACCCCACTAACTATGGCTACACCTTC. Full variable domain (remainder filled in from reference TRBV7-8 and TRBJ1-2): GAGVSQSPRYKVAKRGQDVALRCDPISGHVSLFWYQQALGQGPEFLTYFQNEAQLDKSGLPSDRFFAERPEGSVSTLKIQRTQQEDSAVYLCASSLYDPTNYGYTFGSGTRLTVV.

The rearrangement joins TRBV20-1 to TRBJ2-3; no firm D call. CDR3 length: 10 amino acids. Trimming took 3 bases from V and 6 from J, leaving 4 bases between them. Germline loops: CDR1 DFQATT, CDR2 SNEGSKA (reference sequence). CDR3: CSASRDTQYF. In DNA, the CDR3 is TGCAGTGCTAGCCGGGATACGCAGTATTTT.

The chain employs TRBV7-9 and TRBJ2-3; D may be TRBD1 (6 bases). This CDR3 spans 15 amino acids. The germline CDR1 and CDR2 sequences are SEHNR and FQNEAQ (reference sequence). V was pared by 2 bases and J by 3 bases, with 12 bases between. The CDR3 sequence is CASSLLRGHTDTQYF. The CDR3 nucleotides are TGTGCCAGCAGCTTACTCAGGGGCCATACAGATACGCAGTATTTT.

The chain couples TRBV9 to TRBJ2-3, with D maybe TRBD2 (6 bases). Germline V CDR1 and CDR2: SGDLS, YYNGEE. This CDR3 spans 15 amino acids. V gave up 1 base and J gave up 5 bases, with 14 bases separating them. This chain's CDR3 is CASSVWVGSGDTQYF. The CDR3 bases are TGTGCCAGCAGCGTATGGGTCGGGAGTGGAGATACGCAGTATTTT. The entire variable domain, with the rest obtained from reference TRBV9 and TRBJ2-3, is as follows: DSGVTQTPKHLITATGQRVTLRCSPRSGDLSVYWYQQSLDQGLQFLIQYYNGEERAKGNILERFSAQQFPDLHSELNLSSLELGDSALYFCASSVWVGSGDTQYFGPGTRLTVL.

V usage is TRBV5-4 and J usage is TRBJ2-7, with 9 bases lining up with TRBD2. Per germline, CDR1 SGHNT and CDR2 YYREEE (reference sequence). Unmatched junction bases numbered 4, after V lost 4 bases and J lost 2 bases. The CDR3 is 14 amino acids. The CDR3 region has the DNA TGTGCCAGCAGCCTTAGCGGGAGCCCCTACGAGCAGTACTTC. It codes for CASSLSGSPYEQYF.

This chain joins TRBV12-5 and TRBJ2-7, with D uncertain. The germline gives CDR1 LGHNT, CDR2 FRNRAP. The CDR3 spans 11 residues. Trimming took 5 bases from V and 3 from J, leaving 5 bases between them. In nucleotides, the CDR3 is TGTGCTAGTGGTGATCTCTACGAGCAGTACTTC. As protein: CASGDLYEQYF.

The CDR3: CASSLVTSGPYEQYF. The CDR3 DNA reads as TGCGCCAGCAGCTTGGTAACTAGCGGTCCCTACGAGCAGTACTTC. V gene TRBV5-1 combines with J gene TRBJ2-7, with 8 bases that match TRBD2. The V segment lost 0 bases and the J segment 2 bases; nucleotides outside the gene matches: 4. This CDR3 is built from 15 residues. Germline CDR1 and CDR2: SGHRS and YFSETQ.

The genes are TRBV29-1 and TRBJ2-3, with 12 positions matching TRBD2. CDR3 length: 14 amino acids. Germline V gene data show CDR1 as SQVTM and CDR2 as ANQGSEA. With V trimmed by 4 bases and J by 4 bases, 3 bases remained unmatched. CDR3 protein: CSVGLAGVPDTQYF. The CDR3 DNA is TGCAGCGTTGGACTAGCGGGAGTCCCAGATACGCAGTATTTT.

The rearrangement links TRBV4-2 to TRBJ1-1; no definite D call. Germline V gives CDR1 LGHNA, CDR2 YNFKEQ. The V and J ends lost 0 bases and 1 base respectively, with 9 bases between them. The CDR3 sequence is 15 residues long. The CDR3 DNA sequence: TGTGCCAGCAGCCAAGAGGTAAAGGGGAACACTGAAGCTTTCTTT. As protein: CASSQEVKGNTEAFF.

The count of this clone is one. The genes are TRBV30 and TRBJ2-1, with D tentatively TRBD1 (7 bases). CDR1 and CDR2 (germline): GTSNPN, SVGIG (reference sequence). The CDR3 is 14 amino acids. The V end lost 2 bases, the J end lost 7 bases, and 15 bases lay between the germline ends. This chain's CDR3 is CAWSSTQGGNEQFF. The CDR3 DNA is TGTGCCTGGAGTTCCACCCAGGGGGGAAATGAGCAGTTCTTC.

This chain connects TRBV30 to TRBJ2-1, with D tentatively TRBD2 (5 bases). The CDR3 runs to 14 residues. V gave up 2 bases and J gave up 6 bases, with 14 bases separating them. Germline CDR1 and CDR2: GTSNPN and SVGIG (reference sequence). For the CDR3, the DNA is TGTGCCTGGAGTCTCGGGGTCCATTCCAATGAGCAGTTCTTC. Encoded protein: CAWSLGVHSNEQFF.

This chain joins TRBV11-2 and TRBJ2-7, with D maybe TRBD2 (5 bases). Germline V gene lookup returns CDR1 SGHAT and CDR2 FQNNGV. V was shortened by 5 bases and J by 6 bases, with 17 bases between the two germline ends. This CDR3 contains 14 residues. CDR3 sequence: CASSISGALFEQYF. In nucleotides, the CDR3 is TGTGCCAGCAGCATAAGCGGTGCGCTGTTCGAGCAGTACTTC.